Listed below are T cell receptor beta chains from one sample, sequenced in a study of regulatory T cells in long-lasting Graves disease. TCRdb called the multiplex PCR reads again in MiXCR, with one record for every CDR3 protein. The profile covers about 320,000 distinct CDR3 sequences, with approximately 20% appearing a single time and about two fifths taken by the ten largest. Source: peripheral blood mononuclear cells (PBMCs), taken at new diagnosis, from a patient treated with antithyroid drugs. These receptors came from a female donor with Graves disease. CDR3s include the opening cysteine and the closing phenylalanine or tryptophan. Each record gives: V gene, J gene, CDR3 protein.

V gene: TRBV28
J gene: TRBJ1-1
CDR3 protein: CASKFSGGVDTEAFF

V gene: TRBV9
J gene: TRBJ2-3
CDR3 protein: CASSVGVAGSTDTQYF

V gene: TRBV11-2
J gene: TRBJ2-7
CDR3 protein: CASSLGQGIYEQYF

V gene: TRBV29-1
J gene: TRBJ1-1
CDR3 protein: CSVEVAGAEAFF

V gene: TRBV12-3/TRBV12-4
J gene: TRBJ2-3
CDR3 protein: CASRRGSVSTDTQYF

V gene: TRBV12-3/TRBV12-4
J gene: TRBJ2-3
CDR3 protein: CASSSLLGQGPQYRTDTQYF

V gene: TRBV30
J gene: TRBJ1-2
CDR3 protein: CAWVTGTGFYTF

V gene: TRBV10-2
J gene: TRBJ2-1
CDR3 protein: CASRLGFDEQFF

V gene: TRBV4-2
J gene: TRBJ2-3
CDR3 protein: CASSQGTSVTDTQYF

V gene: TRBV2
J gene: TRBJ2-2
CDR3 protein: CARDLRAGTNTGELFF

V gene: TRBV19
J gene: TRBJ2-1
CDR3 protein: CASSIGGPRTSEYNEQFF

V gene: TRBV20-1
J gene: TRBJ2-7
CDR3 protein: CSARTGGGEQYF

V gene: TRBV20-1
J gene: .
CDR3 protein: CSAHPPGLARETQYF

V gene: TRBV3-1
J gene: TRBJ2-7
CDR3 protein: CASSQEPRTGQYF

V gene: TRBV11-2
J gene: TRBJ2-3
CDR3 protein: CASGSYTSAMEGIDTQYF

V gene: TRBV6-5
J gene: TRBJ1-4
CDR3 protein: CASSLGQGSEKLFF

V gene: TRBV14
J gene: TRBJ2-6
CDR3 protein: CASSQGVVLTF

V gene: TRBV11-3
J gene: TRBJ2-3
CDR3 protein: CASSLIRSADTQYF

V gene: TRBV7-3
J gene: TRBJ2-7
CDR3 protein: CASSLEVTETSGFEQYF

V gene: TRBV9
J gene: TRBJ1-1
CDR3 protein: CASSSRQGSEAFF

V gene: TRBV6-1
J gene: TRBJ2-7
CDR3 protein: CASRETIGNYEQYF

V gene: TRBV5-1
J gene: TRBJ2-1
CDR3 protein: CASSLASGPSYNEQFF

V gene: TRBV7-9
J gene: TRBJ2-3
CDR3 protein: CASSVRGEASRSRSTDTQYF

V gene: TRBV15
J gene: TRBJ2-3
CDR3 protein: CATSRDDGLEVTDTQYF

V gene: TRBV24-1
J gene: TRBJ1-5
CDR3 protein: CATSVGGGGSQPQHF

V gene: TRBV12-3/TRBV12-4
J gene: TRBJ1-2
CDR3 protein: CASRGAEYGYTF

V gene: TRBV19
J gene: TRBJ1-1
CDR3 protein: CASSRMNTEAFF

V gene: TRBV28
J gene: TRBJ1-1
CDR3 protein: CASSQNARPGQSYTEAFF

V gene: TRBV6-2/TRBV6-3
J gene: TRBJ2-7
CDR3 protein: CASSRRGGEQYF

V gene: TRBV27
J gene: TRBJ2-7
CDR3 protein: CASSPQGVYYEQYF

V gene: TRBV2
J gene: TRBJ2-7
CDR3 protein: CASRNWGQGGHRSYEQYF

V gene: TRBV5-8
J gene: TRBJ2-7
CDR3 protein: CASSRGGGAYEQYF

V gene: TRBV20-1
J gene: TRBJ2-6
CDR3 protein: CSARRGDGANVLTF

V gene: TRBV3-1
J gene: TRBJ2-7
CDR3 protein: CASSQEGGAGGGYEQYF

V gene: TRBV28
J gene: TRBJ2-5
CDR3 protein: CASRRTGIFGTQYF

V gene: TRBV6-2/TRBV6-3
J gene: TRBJ2-7
CDR3 protein: CASKISGQGHEQYF

V gene: TRBV28
J gene: TRBJ2-3
CDR3 protein: CASSLVLSGTDTQYF

V gene: TRBV28
J gene: TRBJ1-5
CDR3 protein: CASSFWEGQGTNQPQHF

V gene: TRBV18
J gene: TRBJ1-1
CDR3 protein: CASSLPGRNTEAFF

V gene: TRBV19
J gene: TRBJ2-3
CDR3 protein: CASTAGTGEFDTQYF

V gene: TRBV28
J gene: TRBJ1-2
CDR3 protein: CAILTRDYGYTF

V gene: TRBV30
J gene: TRBJ1-1
CDR3 protein: CAWILGHLNTEAFF

V gene: TRBV6-1
J gene: TRBJ1-1
CDR3 protein: CASSRERQGNSEAFF

V gene: TRBV5-1
J gene: TRBJ2-3
CDR3 protein: CASRMTGSTDTQYF

V gene: TRBV15
J gene: TRBJ2-4
CDR3 protein: CATSREGGAKNIQYF

V gene: TRBV5-4
J gene: TRBJ1-1
CDR3 protein: CASSGTGAASEAFF

V gene: TRBV3-1
J gene: TRBJ1-2
CDR3 protein: CASSQEGARDGYTF

V gene: TRBV5-6
J gene: TRBJ2-3
CDR3 protein: CASSLGTGIPDTQYF

V gene: TRBV20-1
J gene: TRBJ2-1
CDR3 protein: CSAAPGQGYMHEQFF

V gene: TRBV9
J gene: TRBJ2-1
CDR3 protein: CASSVLDRNEQFF

V gene: TRBV6-5
J gene: TRBJ2-2
CDR3 protein: CASSYGTGILTGELFF

V gene: TRBV28
J gene: TRBJ2-3
CDR3 protein: CASSLQLAASTDTQYF

V gene: TRBV27
J gene: TRBJ2-3
CDR3 protein: CASSPRRYGDTQYF